This TCR beta chain was retrieved from a study of PD-1 blockade in classical Hodgkin lymphoma. The V gene's germline CDR1 is MNHNS and CDR2 SASEGT. The length of the CDR3 is 15 residues. Trimming took off 6 bases at V and 2 bases at J, with 15 bases between the two ends. Relapse after autologous stem cell transplantation occurred in every patient, and brentuximab vedotin exposure varied. The table came from immunoSEQ multiplex PCR; TCRdb's copy has only in-frame clones and leaves some out. The profile shows roughly 81,000 clones, nearly 95% of them singletons. This chain uses TRBV6-1 with TRBJ2-3, with D hard to call. The sequences come from peripheral blood mononuclear cells (PBMCs), collected before the second cycle of nivolumab. The receptor's source is a human donor with classical Hodgkin lymphoma. The CDR3 loop is CASRMDRPTTDTQYF. The CDR3 DNA follows: TGTGCCAGCAGAATGGACCGCCCCACCACAGATACGCAGTATTTT.